Listed below are T cell receptor beta chains from one sample, sequenced in a study of CD8+CD57+ T cells in acquired aplastic anemia. One entry per CDR3 protein results from TCRdb running MiXCR on the reads. The data show a few hundred thousand distinct CDR3 sequences, under 55% seen once. Sequencing was performed on sorted CD4+, CD8+, or CD8+CD57+ T cells (not recorded which) from PBMCs. All receptors come from a human donor with aplastic anemia. The conserved cysteine and the conserved F or W are not part of the CDR3 here.

j_gene,v_gene,CDR3aa
TRBJ1-3,TRBV10-3,AISDELSGNTIY
TRBJ2-7,TRBV6-1,ASSEVGQGI
TRBJ1-5,TRBV28,ASSPTTDRNQPQH
TRBJ2-7,TRBV7-2,ASSFDRGELEQY
TRBJ1-6,TRBV7-9,ASSLFTSPQNSPLH
TRBJ1-6,TRBV20-1,SAREGAPLH
TRBJ1-6,TRBV4-1,ASSLGWEGNSPLH
TRBJ2-1,TRBV12-3/TRBV12-4,ASSLRFSEQF
TRBJ2-2,TRBV12-3/TRBV12-4,ASSSTGAPNTGELF
TRBJ2-1,TRBV2,ASMWGQGIGNEQF
TRBJ2-7,TRBV7-9,ASSPGQGRSYEQY
TRBJ1-1,TRBV15,ATSREGQLNTEAF
TRBJ2-1,TRBV10-3,AIRGIRGPHDPYNEQF
TRBJ1-1,TRBV24-1,ATSDSAVGNTEAF
TRBJ1-3,TRBV6-1,ASSESRESGNTIY
TRBJ1-1,TRBV10-3,AISESSVRNTEAF
TRBJ1-1,TRBV20-1,SASSPGRLDTEAF
TRBJ1-1,TRBV20-1,SAGGDRLNTEAF
TRBJ1-5,TRBV5-5,ASSVNWDRGTSDHQPQH
TRBJ2-6,TRBV10-3,AISESGGTGANVLT
TRBJ1-2,TRBV9,ASSVKGRGYGYT
TRBJ2-7,TRBV4-2,ASSPSGGTYEQY
TRBJ2-7,TRBV12-3/TRBV12-4,ASSWDRGGYEQY
TRBJ1-5,TRBV3-1,ASSPTGQGNQPQH
TRBJ1-1,TRBV10-3,AISGLGNTEAF
TRBJ2-7,TRBV5-1,ASSPGTGG
TRBJ1-5,TRBV25-1,ASQGARNQPQH
TRBJ2-1,TRBV19,ATLDRGTSYNEQF
TRBJ1-1,TRBV11-3,ASSFARGRNTEAF
TRBJ2-7,TRBV24-1,ATSGTSWGEQY
TRBJ2-2,TRBV13,ASSHPTGSNTGELF
TRBJ2-3,TRBV20-1,SATGTSVEQY
TRBJ2-7,TRBV7-9,ASSFEGAGEQY
TRBJ1-1,TRBV6-6,ASSPGDTEAF
TRBJ2-2,TRBV29-1,SVRPTATGELF
TRBJ1-1,TRBV10-3,AMRGDLNTEAF
TRBJ2-7,TRBV20-1,SASRPGAYEQY
.,TRBV25-1,ASSLTQNYEQY
TRBJ2-1,TRBV19,ASSMYGQGNEQF
TRBJ1-5,TRBV15,ATSRDLGQGGGPQH
TRBJ1-1,TRBV7-9,ASSPDRGYTEAF
TRBJ1-1,TRBV19,ASSVRQGGFGTEAF
TRBJ2-7,TRBV6-2/TRBV6-3,ASLTGTGPYEQY
TRBJ1-2,TRBV5-5,ASSEEGSERYGYT
TRBJ2-7,TRBV9,ASSVASGGNEQY
TRBJ1-5,TRBV19,ASSAAGREQPQH
TRBJ1-6,TRBV9,ASSVGGGSRDSPLH
TRBJ2-1,TRBV7-8,ASSLPPGQEAKEQF
TRBJ2-7,TRBV6-5,ASSYGTDLSYEQY
TRBJ1-6,TRBV2,ATAGGGFSYNSPLH